Detailed here is one TCR beta chain. Antigen specificity is unknown. The sample originates from a study of cytomegalovirus exposure and HLA in healthy donors. Study-wide findings and caveats: Later analysis suggested most CMV-associated TCR beta chains were HLA-restricted.

The ends were cut back, 4 bases at V and 4 bases at J, with 23 bases in the middle. The germline V gene has CDR1 LGHNA and CDR2 YNFKEQ. CDR3 length: 18 amino acids. The PCR made use of 60 Vbeta and 13 Jbeta primers. Data came from immunoSEQ multiplex PCR; TCRdb stores just in-frame clones and leaves some out. The top ten clones hold about 3.1% of a sample with about 130,000 clones, under 20% of them seen once. V is TRBV4-2 and J is TRBJ2-1; perhaps TRBD2 as D (6 bases). The specimen was PBMCs. This TCR came from a female donor in good health and CMV-seropositive. In DNA form, the CDR3 reads TGTGCCAGCAGCCGCTCCCCCGTAGCGGAAGCGGGTTACAATGAGCAGTTCTTC. It yields the protein CASSRSPVAEAGYNEQFF.